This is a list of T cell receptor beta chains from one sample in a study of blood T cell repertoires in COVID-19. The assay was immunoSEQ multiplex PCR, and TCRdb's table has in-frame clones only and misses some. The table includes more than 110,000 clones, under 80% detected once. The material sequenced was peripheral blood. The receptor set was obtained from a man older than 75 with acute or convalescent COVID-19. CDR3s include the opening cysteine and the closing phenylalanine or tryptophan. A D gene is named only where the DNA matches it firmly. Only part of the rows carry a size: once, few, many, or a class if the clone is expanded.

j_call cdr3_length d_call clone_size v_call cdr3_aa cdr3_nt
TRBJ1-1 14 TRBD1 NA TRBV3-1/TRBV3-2 CASSLTGSGTEAFF TGTGCCAGCAGCCTGACAGGGAGTGGCACTGAAGCTTTCTTT
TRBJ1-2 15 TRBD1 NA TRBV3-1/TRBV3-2 CASRLRDRDAYGHTF TGTGCCAGCAGGCTGAGGGACAGGGATGCCTATGGCCACACCTTC
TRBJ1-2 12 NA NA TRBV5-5 CASSLDLVGYTF TGTGCCAGCAGCTTGGATCTAGTCGGCTACACCTTC
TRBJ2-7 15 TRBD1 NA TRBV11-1 CASSFGGTGVYEQYF TGTGCCAGCAGCTTCGGAGGGACAGGGGTCTACGAGCAGTACTTC
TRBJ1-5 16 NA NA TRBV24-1 CATSDLNGDSNQPQHF TGTGCCACCAGTGATTTAAATGGAGATAGCAATCAGCCCCAGCATTTT
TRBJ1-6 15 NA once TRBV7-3 CASSLTVGPNSPLHF TGTGCCAGCAGCTTAACGGTGGGCCCGAATTCACCCCTCCACTTT
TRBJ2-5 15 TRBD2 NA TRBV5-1 CASKRGSGDQETQYF TGCGCCAGCAAAAGGGGTAGCGGGGACCAAGAGACCCAGTACTTC
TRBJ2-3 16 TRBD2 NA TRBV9 CASSYGLAGFTDTQYF TGTGCCAGCAGCTACGGACTAGCGGGGTTCACAGATACGCAGTATTTT
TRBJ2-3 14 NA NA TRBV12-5 CASGLGTPTDTQYF TGTGCTAGTGGCCTCGGGACACCCACAGATACGCAGTATTTT
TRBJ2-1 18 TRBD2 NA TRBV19 CVSSPGLAGGPGYNEQFF TGTGTCAGCTCGCCGGGACTAGCGGGGGGGCCGGGCTACAATGAGCAGTTCTTC
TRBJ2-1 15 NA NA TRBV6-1 CASSERRTSYNEQFF TGTGCCAGCAGTGAACGTCGGACTTCCTACAATGAGCAGTTCTTC
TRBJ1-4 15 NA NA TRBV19 CASSIRGRQYEKLFF TGTGCCAGTAGTATCCGGGGGAGACAATATGAAAAACTGTTTTTT
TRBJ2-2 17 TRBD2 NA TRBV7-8 CASSETSGGLVTGELFF TGTGCCAGCAGCGAAACTAGCGGGGGGTTAGTCACCGGGGAGCTGTTTTTT
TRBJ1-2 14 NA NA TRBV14 CASSRQLSGDGYTF TGTGCCAGCAGCCGCCAACTTTCAGGGGACGGCTACACCTTC
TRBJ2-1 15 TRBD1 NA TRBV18 CASSPQGNPYNEQFF TGTGCCAGCTCCCCACAGGGGAACCCCTACAATGAGCAGTTCTTC
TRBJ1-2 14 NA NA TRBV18 CASSPNGQGGGYTF TGTGCCAGCTCACCAAATGGTCAGGGTGGTGGCTACACCTTC
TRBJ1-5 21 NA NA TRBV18 CASSPGAPMGQGMGSNQPQHF TGTGCCAGCTCGCCGGGAGCGCCTATGGGGCAGGGAATGGGGAGCAATCAGCCCCAGCATTTT
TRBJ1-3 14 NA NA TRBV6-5 CASIPLYSGNTIYF TGTGCCAGCATCCCCCTCTACTCTGGAAACACCATATATTTT
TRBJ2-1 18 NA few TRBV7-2 CASSLDRVRASSYNEQFF TGTGCCAGCAGCTTAGACCGGGTGAGGGCAAGCTCCTACAATGAGCAGTTCTTC
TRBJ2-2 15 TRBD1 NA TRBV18 CASSPGRGQTGELFF TGTGCCAGCTCACCTGGAAGGGGGCAAACCGGGGAGCTGTTTTTT
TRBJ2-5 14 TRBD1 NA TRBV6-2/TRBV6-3 CASSYRRDSATQYF TGTGCCAGCAGTTACCGACGGGACAGCGCCACCCAGTACTTC
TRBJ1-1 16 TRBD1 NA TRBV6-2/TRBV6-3 CASSFEGTGKNTEAFF TGTGCCAGCAGTTTCGAGGGGACAGGAAAGAACACTGAAGCTTTCTTT
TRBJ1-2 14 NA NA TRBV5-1 CASSLGEGGYGYTF TGCGCCAGCAGCTTGGGGGAGGGCGGCTATGGCTACACCTTC
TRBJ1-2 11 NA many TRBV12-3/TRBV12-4 CAGGSGYGYTF TGTGCCGGGGGGTCGGGCTATGGCTACACCTTC
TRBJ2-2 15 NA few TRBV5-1 CASSFQTVNTGELFF TGCGCCAGCAGCTTCCAGACAGTGAACACCGGGGAGCTGTTTTTT
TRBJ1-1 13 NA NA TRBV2 CASSVGENTEAFF TGTGCCAGCAGTGTCGGGGAGAACACTGAAGCTTTCTTT
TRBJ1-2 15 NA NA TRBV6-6 CASRSQTQGTFGYTF TGTGCCAGCCGCTCGCAAACCCAGGGTACCTTTGGCTACACCTTC
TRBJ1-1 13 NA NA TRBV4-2 CASTLTANTEAFF TGTGCCAGCACCCTCACAGCGAACACTGAAGCTTTCTTT
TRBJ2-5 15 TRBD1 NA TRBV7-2 CASSLEWDSQETQYF TGTGCCAGCAGCTTAGAATGGGACAGCCAAGAGACCCAGTACTTC
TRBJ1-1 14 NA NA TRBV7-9 CASSSLYQGTEAFF TGTGCCAGCAGCTCCCTTTATCAGGGCACTGAAGCTTTCTTT
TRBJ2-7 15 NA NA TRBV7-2 CASSPWRDRSYEQYF TGTGCCAGCAGCCCCTGGCGGGACCGCTCCTACGAGCAGTACTTC
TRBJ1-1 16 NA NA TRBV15 CATSRDFLRGRTEAFF TGTGCCACCAGCAGAGATTTCTTGCGGGGGCGCACTGAAGCTTTCTTT
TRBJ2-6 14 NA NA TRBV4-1 CASSIGTGANVLTF TGCGCCAGCAGCATCGGGACTGGGGCCAACGTCCTGACTTTC
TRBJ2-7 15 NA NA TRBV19 CASCNQDSLSYEQYF TGTGCCAGTTGTAACCAGGACAGCCTCTCCTACGAGCAGTACTTC
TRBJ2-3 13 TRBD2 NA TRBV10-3 CASRGGQQDTQYF TGTGCCAGCCGGGGGGGGCAACAAGATACGCAGTATTTT
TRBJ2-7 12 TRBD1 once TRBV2 CASSVAGGEQYF TGTGCCAGCAGTGTGGCAGGGGGCGAGCAGTACTTC
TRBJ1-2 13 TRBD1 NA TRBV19 CASRRTGGYGYTF TGTGCCAGTAGGCGGACAGGAGGCTATGGCTACACCTTC
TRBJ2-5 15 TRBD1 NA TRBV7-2 CASSSRTGRQETQYF TGTGCCAGCAGCTCGCGGACAGGCCGCCAAGAGACCCAGTACTTC
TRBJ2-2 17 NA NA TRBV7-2 CASSAGPNRVRTGELFF TGTGCCAGCAGCGCAGGGCCCAACCGGGTCCGCACCGGGGAGCTGTTTTTT